The 6 T cell receptor beta chains listed next were all sequenced from one sample in a study of blood T cell repertoires in COVID-19. Sequenced by immunoSEQ multiplex PCR; TCRdb stores in-frame clones only, minus some. Of tens of thousands of clones listed, approximately 87% are singletons. Sequencing used peripheral blood. These receptors all stem from a human donor in a cohort sampled during active COVID-19.

The chain employs TRBV3-1 (or the pseudogene TRBV3-2) and TRBJ1-4; 10 nucleotides match TRBD1. CDR3 length: 14 amino acids. V trimming: 4 bases; J trimming: 6 bases; junction bases outside the gene matches: 2. Germline CDR1 and CDR2: LGHDT and YNNKEL (reference sequence). DNA for the CDR3: TGTGCCAGCAGCCCCGGGACAGGGGATGAAAAACTGTTTTTT. Residues: CASSPGTGDEKLFF.

The chain combines TRBV29-1 with TRBJ1-1; 7 nucleotides match TRBD1. This CDR3 comprises 12 residues. Per germline, CDR1 SQVTM and CDR2 ANQGSEA. V was clipped by 4 bases and J by 4 bases; unmatched bases: 3. The DNA of the CDR3 is TGCAGCGTTGGGGACAGAGGCACTGAAGCTTTCTTT. It encodes CSVGDRGTEAFF.

The chain joins TRBV5-1 to TRBJ1-1, with TRBD1 as a possible D gene (5 bases). The germline V and J ends were trimmed by 4 bases and 1 base, with 14 bases remaining between them. The germline V gene encodes CDR1 SGHRS and CDR2 YFSETQ. The CDR3 totals 15 residues. CDR3 residues: CASSRGTVRNTEAFF. The CDR3 coding sequence is TGCGCCAGCAGCCGGGGGACGGTGAGGAACACTGAAGCTTTCTTT. Full variable domain (missing parts from reference TRBV5-1 and TRBJ1-1): KAGVTQTPRYLIKTRGQQVTLSCSPISGHRSVSWYQQTPGQGLQFLFEYFSETQRNKGNFPGRFSGRQFSNSRSEMNVSTLELGDSALYLCASSRGTVRNTEAFFGQGTRLTVV.

The CDR3 here is CASSGRWAQPQHF. The CDR3 DNA follows: TGTGCCAGCAGCGGGAGGTGGGCTCAGCCCCAGCATTTT. The chain combines TRBV2 with TRBJ1-5; D is unresolved. CDR3 length: 13 residues. V lost 6 bases, J lost 6 bases, and 12 bases lay in between. Germline V CDR1 and CDR2: SNHLY, FYNNEI.

This chain uses TRBV19 with TRBJ1-6, with D maybe TRBD1 (6 bases). The CDR3 loop spans 15 amino acids. V was shortened by 1 base and J by 7 bases, with 11 bases between the two germline ends. CDR1 and CDR2 from the germline V gene are LNHDA and SQIVND (reference sequence). The CDR3 reads CASSIGGHLNSPLHF. The CDR3 DNA sequence: TGTGCCAGTAGTATAGGGGGACATTTGAATTCACCCCTCCACTTT. The full variable domain, in which reference TRBV19 and TRBJ1-6 provide the parts outside the CDR3, is DGGITQSPKYLFRKEGQNVTLSCEQNLNHDAMYWYRQDPGQGLRLIYYSQIVNDFQKGDIAEGYSVSREKKESFPLTVTSAQKNPTAFYLCASSIGGHLNSPLHFGNGTRLTVT.

The rearrangement uses TRBV7-2 and TRBJ1-5, with 11 bases that match TRBD1. V shed 1 base, J shed 6 bases, and the junction held 2 bases outside the gene matches. This CDR3 region has 15 residues. Germline-derived CDR1 and CDR2 are SGHTA and FQGNSA. The CDR3 coding sequence is TGTGCCAGCAGCTTAGGGACAGGGGGCAGTCAGCCCCAGCATTTT. Translating gives CASSLGTGGSQPQHF.